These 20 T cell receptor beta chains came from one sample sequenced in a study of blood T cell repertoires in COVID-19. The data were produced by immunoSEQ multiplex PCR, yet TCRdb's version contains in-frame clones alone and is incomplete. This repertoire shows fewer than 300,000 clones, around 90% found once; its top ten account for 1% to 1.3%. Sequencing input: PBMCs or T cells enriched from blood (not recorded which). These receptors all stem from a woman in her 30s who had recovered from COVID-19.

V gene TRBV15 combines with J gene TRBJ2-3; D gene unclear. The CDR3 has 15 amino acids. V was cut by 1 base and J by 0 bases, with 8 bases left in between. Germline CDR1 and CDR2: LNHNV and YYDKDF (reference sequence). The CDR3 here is CATSRGGLSTDTQYF. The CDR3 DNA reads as TGTGCCACCAGCAGAGGCGGATTAAGCACAGATACGCAGTATTTT.

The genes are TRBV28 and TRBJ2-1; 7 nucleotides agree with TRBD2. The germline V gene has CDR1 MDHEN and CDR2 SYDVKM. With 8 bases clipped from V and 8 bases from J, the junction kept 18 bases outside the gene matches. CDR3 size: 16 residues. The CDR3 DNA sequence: TGTGCCAGCGAGGAATTACGGGGGAGGGCCTCCCATGAGCAGTTCTTC. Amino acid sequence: CASEELRGRASHEQFF.

CDR3 bases: TGTGCCCGTAATATACAGGGGGCTGACTATGGCTACACCTTC. This sequence encodes CARNIQGADYGYTF. The rearrangement joins TRBV30 to TRBJ1-2; 9 bases are a match to TRBD1. CDR3 length equals 14 residues. With V trimmed by 8 bases and J by 3 bases, 10 bases remained unmatched. Germline lookup yields CDR1 GTSNPN and CDR2 SVGIG (reference sequence).

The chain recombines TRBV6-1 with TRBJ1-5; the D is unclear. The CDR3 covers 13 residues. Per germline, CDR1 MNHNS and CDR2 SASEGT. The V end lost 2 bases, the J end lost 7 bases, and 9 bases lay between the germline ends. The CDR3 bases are TGTGCCAGCAGTGAACCGGGAGGGCAGCCCCAGCATTTT. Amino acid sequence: CASSEPGGQPQHF.

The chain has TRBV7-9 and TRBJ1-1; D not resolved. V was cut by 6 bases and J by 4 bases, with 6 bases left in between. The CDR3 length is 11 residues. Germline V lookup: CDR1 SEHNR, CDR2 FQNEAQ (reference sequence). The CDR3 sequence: CASSSFTEAFF. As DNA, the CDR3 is TGTGCCAGCAGTTCCTTCACTGAAGCTTTCTTT.

CDR3 amino acids: CASSPPRDNEQFF. In DNA, the CDR3 is TGTGCCAGCTCACCCCCCAGGGACAATGAGCAGTTCTTC. V usage is TRBV18 and J usage is TRBJ2-1, with a tentative D call TRBD1 (5 bases). CDR3 length: 13 residues. Germline V gene data show CDR1 as KGHSH and CDR2 as LQKENI. Trimming left V 3 bases short and J 5 bases short, with 8 bases between.

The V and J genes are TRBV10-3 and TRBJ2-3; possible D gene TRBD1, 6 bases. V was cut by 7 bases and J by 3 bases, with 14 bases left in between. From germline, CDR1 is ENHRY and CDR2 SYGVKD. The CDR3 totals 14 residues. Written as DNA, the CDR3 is TGTGCCATCAAAGGGGACACTAGGACAGATACGCAGTATTTT. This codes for CAIKGDTRTDTQYF.

CDR3 DNA sequence: TGTGCCAGTAGTATACAAGCGGGCCCGGAGACCCAGTACTTC. The encoded protein is CASSIQAGPETQYF. The rearrangement joins TRBV19 to TRBJ2-5; weak D call: TRBD2 (6 bases). Germline V lookup: CDR1 LNHDA, CDR2 SQIVND (reference sequence). The V end was cut by 2 bases, the J end by 5 bases, with 12 bases between. The CDR3 contains 14 residues.

CDR3 bases: TGTGCCAGTAGTATAGCAGGGGGCAATCAGCCCCAGCATTTT. This sequence encodes CASSIAGGNQPQHF. The chain employs TRBV19 and TRBJ1-5; D is possibly TRBD1 (6 bases). The CDR3 sequence is 14 residues long. V was clipped by 1 base and J by 2 bases, with 6 bases between them. Germline V lookup: CDR1 LNHDA, CDR2 SQIVND (reference sequence).

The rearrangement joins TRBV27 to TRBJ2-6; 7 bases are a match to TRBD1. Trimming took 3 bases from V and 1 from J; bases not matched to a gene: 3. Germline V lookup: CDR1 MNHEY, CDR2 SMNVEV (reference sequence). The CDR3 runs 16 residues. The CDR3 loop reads CASSFQTGSGANVLTF. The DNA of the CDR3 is TGTGCCAGCAGTTTTCAGACAGGGTCTGGGGCCAACGTCCTGACTTTC.

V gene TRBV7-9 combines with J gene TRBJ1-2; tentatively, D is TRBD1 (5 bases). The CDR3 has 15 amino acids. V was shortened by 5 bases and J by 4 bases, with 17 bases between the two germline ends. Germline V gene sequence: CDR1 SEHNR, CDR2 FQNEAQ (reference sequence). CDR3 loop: CASSPLRGGSYGYTF. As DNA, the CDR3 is TGTGCCAGCAGCCCCCTCCGGGGGGGTTCCTATGGCTACACCTTC.

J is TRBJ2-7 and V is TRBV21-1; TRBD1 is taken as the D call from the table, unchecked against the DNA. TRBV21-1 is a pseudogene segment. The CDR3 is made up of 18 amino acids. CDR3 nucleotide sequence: TGTGCCAGCATCCTACTAGACAGGTTCCACCCCTTCTCCTACGAGCAGTACTTC. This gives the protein CASILLDRFHPFSYEQYF.

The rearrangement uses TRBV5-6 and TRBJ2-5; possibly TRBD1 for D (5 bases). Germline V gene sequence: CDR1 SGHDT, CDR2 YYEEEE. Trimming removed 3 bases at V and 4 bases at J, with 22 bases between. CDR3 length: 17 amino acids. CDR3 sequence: CASSSAFRLTVGETQYF. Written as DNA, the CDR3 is TGTGCCAGCAGCTCCGCTTTTCGTCTGACAGTTGGAGAGACCCAGTACTTC.

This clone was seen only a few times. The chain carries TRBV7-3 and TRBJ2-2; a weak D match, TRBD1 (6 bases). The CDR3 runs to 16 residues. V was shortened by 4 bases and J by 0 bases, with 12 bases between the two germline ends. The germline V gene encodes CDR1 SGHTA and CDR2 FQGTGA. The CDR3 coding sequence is TGTGCCAGCAGCTCGGAGGCAGGGGCGAACACCGGGGAGCTGTTTTTT. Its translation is CASSSEAGANTGELFF.

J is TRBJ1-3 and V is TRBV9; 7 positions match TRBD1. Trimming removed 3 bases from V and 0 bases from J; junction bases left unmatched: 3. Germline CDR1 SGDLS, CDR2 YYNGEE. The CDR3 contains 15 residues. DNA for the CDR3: TGTGCCAGCAGCGCAGGGGGGCTCTCTGGAAACACCATATATTTT. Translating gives CASSAGGLSGNTIYF.

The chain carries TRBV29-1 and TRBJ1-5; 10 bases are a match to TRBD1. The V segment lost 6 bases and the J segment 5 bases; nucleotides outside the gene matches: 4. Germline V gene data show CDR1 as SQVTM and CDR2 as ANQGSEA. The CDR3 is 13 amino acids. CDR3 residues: CSVGTGADQPQHF. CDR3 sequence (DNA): TGCAGCGTGGGGACAGGGGCGGATCAGCCCCAGCATTTT.

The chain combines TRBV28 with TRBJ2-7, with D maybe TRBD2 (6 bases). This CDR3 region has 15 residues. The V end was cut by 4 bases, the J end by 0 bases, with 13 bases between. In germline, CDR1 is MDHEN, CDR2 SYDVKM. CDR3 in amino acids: CASSSGGSGSYEQYF. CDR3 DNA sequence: TGTGCCAGCAGTTCCGGAGGTAGCGGCTCCTACGAGCAGTACTTC.

CDR3 DNA sequence: TGTGCCAGCAGTCAACAGCTGGGCTACAATGAGCAGTTCTTC. Residues: CASSQQLGYNEQFF. This rearrangement joins TRBV27 to TRBJ2-1; D is ambiguous. Germline V gene lookup returns CDR1 MNHEY and CDR2 SMNVEV (reference sequence). CDR3 size: 14 residues. The V end was cut by 5 bases, the J end by 3 bases, with 11 bases between.

The CDR3 DNA sequence: TGTGCCACCAGCAGAGAAGGACTAGCGGGAGCTGATGAGCAGTTCTTC. It codes for CATSREGLAGADEQFF. V gene TRBV15 combines with J gene TRBJ2-1, with TRBD2 identical over 13 bases. V lost 0 bases to trimming and J lost 8 bases; unmatched junction nucleotides: 4. The CDR3 has 16 amino acids. Germline loops: CDR1 LNHNV, CDR2 YYDKDF (reference sequence).

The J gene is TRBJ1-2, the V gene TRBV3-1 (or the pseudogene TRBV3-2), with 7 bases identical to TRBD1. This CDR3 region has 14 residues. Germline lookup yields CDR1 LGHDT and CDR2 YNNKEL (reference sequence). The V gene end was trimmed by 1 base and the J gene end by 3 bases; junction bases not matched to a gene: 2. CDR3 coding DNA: TGTGCCAGCAGCCAAGGGACAGGCGACTATGGCTACACCTTC. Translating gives CASSQGTGDYGYTF.